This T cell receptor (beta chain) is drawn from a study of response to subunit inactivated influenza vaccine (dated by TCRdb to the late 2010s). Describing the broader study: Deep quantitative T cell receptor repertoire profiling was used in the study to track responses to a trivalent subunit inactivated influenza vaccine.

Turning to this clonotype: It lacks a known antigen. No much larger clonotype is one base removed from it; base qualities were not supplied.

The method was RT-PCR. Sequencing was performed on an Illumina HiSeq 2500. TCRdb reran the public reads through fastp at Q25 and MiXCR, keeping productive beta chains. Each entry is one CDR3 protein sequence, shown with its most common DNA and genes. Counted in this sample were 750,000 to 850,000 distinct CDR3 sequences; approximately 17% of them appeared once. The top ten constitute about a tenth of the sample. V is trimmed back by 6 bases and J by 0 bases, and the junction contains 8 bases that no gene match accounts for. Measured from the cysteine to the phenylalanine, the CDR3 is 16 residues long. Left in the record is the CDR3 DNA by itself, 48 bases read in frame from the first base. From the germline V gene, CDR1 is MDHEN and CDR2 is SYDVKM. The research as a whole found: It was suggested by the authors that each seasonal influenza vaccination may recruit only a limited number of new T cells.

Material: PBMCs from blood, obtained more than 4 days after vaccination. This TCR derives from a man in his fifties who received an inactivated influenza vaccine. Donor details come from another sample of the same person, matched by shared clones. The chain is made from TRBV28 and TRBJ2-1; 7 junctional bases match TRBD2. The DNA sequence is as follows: TGTGCCAGCAGCCTACTAGCGTACAGCTCCTACAATGAGCAGTTCTTC. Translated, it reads CASSLLAYSSYNEQFF.